This TCR beta chain appears in the sequencing data of a study of cytomegalovirus exposure and HLA in healthy donors. As to this clone: Antigen: not known.

CDR1 and CDR2 (germline): GTSNPN, SVGIG (reference sequence). The ends were cut back, 3 bases at V and 0 bases at J, with 12 bases in the middle. This CDR3 is 15 amino acids long. General study findings and limits: A missense DCLRE1C variant was associated with V- and J-gene trimming of TCR beta chains in a later analysis, and an independent cohort replicated the association. Reported performance of the classifier showed diagnosis of cytomegalovirus status with high specificity and sensitivity.

PCR was performed using 60 Vbeta and 13 Jbeta primers. Measured with immunoSEQ multiplex PCR; TCRdb has only the in-frame clones, and not every one. There are roughly 180,000 clones in the sample; roughly 84% occur only once, and approximately 0.26% lies in the top ten. The chain links TRBV30 to TRBJ2-4; unclear D gene. The clonotype was recovered from a boy aged 5-17 years in good health and CMV-seronegative. The sequenced sample was PBMCs. DNA of the CDR3: TGTGCCTGGAGCCCAACATCACGAGCCAAAAACATTCAGTACTTC. It yields the protein CAWSPTSRAKNIQYF.